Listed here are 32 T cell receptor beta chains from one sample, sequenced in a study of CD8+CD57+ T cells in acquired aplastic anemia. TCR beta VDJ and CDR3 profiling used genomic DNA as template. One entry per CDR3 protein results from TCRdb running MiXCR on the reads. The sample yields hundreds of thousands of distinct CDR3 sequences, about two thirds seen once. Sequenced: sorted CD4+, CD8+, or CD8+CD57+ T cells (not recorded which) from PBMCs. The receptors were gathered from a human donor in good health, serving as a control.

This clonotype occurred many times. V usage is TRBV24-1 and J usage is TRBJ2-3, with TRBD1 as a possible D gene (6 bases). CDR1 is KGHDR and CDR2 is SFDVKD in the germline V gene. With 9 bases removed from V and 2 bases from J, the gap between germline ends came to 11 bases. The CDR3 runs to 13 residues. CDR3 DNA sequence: TGTGCCACCTCCGGACAGTTCACAGATACGCAGTATTTT. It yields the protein CATSGQFTDTQYF.

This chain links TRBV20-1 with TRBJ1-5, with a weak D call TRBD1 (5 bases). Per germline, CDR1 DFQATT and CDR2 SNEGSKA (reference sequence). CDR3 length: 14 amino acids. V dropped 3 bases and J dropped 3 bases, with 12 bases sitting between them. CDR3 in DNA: TGCAGTGCTAGCACGGACAAGGACAATCAGCCCCAGCATTTT. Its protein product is CSASTDKDNQPQHF.

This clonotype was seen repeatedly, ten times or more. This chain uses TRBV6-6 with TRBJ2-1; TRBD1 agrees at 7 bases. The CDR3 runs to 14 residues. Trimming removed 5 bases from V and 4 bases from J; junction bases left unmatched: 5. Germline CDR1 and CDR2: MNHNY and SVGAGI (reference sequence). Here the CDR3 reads CASSKGTVYNEQFF. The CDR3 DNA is TGTGCCAGCAGTAAAGGGACAGTTTACAATGAGCAGTTCTTC.

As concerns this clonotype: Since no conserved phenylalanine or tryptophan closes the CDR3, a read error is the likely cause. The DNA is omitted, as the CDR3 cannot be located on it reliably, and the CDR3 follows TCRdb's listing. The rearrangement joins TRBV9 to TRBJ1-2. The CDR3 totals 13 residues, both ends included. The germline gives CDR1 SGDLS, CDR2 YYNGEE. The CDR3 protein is CASSTMPAPTSSI.

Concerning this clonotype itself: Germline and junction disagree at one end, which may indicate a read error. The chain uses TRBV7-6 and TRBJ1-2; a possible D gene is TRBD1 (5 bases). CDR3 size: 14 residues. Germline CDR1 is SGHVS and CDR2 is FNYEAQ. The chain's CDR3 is CASNFPGLLQETQF. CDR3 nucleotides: TGTGCCAGCAATTTTCCGGGACTACTCCAAGAGACCCAGTTC.

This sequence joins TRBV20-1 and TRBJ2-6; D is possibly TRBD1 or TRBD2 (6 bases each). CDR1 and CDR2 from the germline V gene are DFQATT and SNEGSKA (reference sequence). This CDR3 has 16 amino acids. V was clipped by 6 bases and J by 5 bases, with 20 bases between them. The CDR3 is CSAKSVLGGRANVLTF. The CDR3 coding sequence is TGCAGTGCCAAAAGCGTTTTAGGGGGGCGGGCCAACGTCCTGACTTTC.

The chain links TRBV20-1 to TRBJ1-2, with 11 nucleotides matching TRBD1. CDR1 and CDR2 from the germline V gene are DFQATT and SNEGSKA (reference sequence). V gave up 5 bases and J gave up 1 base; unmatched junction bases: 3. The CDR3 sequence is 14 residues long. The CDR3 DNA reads TGCAGTGCTGGGACAGGGGGTAATAACTATGGCTACACCTTC. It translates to CSAGTGGNNYGYTF.

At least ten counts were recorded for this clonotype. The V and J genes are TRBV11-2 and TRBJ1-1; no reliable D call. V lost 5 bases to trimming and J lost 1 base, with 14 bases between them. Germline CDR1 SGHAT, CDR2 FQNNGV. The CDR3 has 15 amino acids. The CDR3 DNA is TGTGCCAGCAGCCCCCGGACCGGATCGAACACTGAAGCTTTCTTT. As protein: CASSPRTGSNTEAFF.

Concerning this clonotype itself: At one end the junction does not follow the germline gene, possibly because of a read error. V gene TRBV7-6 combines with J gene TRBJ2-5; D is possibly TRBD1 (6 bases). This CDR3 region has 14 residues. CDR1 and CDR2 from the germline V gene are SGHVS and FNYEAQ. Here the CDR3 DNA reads TGTGCTAGCAGCGCAAGTCGAACAGGGCAGGACCACTACTTC. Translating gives CASSASRTGQDHYF.

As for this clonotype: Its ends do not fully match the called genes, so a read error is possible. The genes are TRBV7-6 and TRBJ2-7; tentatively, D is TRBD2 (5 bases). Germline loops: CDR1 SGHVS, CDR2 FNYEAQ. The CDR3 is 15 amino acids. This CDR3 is CATSQEGRESYEQYF. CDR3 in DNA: TGTGCCACCAGCCAAGAGGGCAGAGAATCATACGAGCAGTACTTC.

The CDR3 is CASSFTTPGYAQYF. The CDR3 DNA reads as TGTGCCAGCAGTTTCACAACGCCCGGCTACGCGCAGTATTTT. The rearrangement links TRBV2 to TRBJ2-3; D gene unclear. Germline CDR1 SNHLY, CDR2 FYNNEI. Trimming removed 5 bases at V and 10 bases at J, with 19 bases between. This CDR3 is built from 14 residues.

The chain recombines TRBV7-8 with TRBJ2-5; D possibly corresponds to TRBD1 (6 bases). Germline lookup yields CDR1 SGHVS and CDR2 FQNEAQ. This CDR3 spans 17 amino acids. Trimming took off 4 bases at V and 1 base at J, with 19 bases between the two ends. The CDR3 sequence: CASSSRWVGQVQETQYF. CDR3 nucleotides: TGTGCCAGCAGCTCTAGATGGGTGGGACAAGTCCAAGAGACCCAGTACTTC. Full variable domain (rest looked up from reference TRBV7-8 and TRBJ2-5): GAGVSQSPRYKVAKRGQDVALRCDPISGHVSLFWYQQALGQGPEFLTYFQNEAQLDKSGLPSDRFFAERPEGSVSTLKIQRTQQEDSAVYLCASSSRWVGQVQETQYFGPGTRLLVL.

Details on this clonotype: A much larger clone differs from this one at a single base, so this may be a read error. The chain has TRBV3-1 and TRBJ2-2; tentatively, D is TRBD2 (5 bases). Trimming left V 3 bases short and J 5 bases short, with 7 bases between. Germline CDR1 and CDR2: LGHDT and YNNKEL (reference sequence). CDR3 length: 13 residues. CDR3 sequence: CASSQRETGELFF. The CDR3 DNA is TGTGCCAGCAGCCAGAGGGAAACCGGGGAGCTGTTTTTT.

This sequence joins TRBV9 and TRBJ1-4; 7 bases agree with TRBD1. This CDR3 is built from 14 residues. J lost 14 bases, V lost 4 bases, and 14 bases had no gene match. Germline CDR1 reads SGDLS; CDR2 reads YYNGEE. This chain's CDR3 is CASSFDRANERLFF. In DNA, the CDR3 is TGTGCCAGCAGCTTCGACAGGGCTAATGAAAGGCTGTTTTTT.

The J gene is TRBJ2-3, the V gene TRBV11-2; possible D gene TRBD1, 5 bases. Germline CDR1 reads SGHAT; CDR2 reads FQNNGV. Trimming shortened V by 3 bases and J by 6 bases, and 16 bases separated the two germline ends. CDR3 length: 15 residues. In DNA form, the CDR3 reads TGTGCCAGCAGCTTTACGACAGAAAGAGCGGATACGCAGTATTTT. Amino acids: CASSFTTERADTQYF.

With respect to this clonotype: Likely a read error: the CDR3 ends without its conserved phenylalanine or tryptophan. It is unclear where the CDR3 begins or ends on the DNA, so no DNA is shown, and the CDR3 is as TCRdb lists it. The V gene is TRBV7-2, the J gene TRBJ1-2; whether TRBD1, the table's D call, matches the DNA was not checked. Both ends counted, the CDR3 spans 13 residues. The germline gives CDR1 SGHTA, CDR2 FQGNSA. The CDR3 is CASSSMGQTTNYG.

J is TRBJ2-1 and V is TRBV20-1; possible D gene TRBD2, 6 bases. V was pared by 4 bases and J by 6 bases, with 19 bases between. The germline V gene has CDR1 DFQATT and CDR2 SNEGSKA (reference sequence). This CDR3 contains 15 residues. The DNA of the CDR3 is TGCAGTGCTACGGAAGTAGCGGCTCCCGGCAATGAGCAGTTCTTC. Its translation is CSATEVAAPGNEQFF.

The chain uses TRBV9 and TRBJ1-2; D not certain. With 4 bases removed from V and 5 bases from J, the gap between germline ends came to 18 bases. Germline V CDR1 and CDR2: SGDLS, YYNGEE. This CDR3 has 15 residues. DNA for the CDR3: TGTGCCAGCAGCCCTGGGGAGGCACCGAGGTATGGCTACACCTTC. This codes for CASSPGEAPRYGYTF.

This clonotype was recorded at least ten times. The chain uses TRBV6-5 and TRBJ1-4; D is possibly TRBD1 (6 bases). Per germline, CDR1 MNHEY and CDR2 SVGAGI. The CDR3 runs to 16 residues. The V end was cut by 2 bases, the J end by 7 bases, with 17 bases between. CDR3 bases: TGTGCCAGCAGTTACAATTACAGGGCCTATTTTGAAAAACTGTTTTTT. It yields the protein CASSYNYRAYFEKLFF.

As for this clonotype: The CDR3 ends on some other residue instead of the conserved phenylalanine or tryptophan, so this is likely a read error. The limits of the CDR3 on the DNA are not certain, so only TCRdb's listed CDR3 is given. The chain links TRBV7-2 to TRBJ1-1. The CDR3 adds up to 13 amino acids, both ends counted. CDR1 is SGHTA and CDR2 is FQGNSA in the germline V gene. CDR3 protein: CASSLETSADSCY.

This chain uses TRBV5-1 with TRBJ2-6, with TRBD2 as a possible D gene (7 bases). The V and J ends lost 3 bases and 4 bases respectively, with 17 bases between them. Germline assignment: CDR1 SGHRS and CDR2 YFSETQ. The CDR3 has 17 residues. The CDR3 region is CASSSSRGAHGANVLTF. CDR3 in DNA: TGCGCCAGCAGCTCGTCACGGGGGGCTCACGGGGCCAACGTCCTGACTTTC.

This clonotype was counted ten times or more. The CDR3 loop reads CASSLAGGARRRDRGKYNEQFF. Here the CDR3 DNA reads TGTGCCAGCAGCTTAGCGGGGGGAGCCCGCCGGCGGGACAGGGGGAAATACAATGAGCAGTTCTTC. V usage is TRBV7-8 and J usage is TRBJ2-1, with 11 bases lining up with TRBD1. V was pared by 0 bases and J by 4 bases, with 20 bases of the junction left unmatched. Germline V gives CDR1 SGHVS, CDR2 FQNEAQ. The CDR3 consists of 22 residues.

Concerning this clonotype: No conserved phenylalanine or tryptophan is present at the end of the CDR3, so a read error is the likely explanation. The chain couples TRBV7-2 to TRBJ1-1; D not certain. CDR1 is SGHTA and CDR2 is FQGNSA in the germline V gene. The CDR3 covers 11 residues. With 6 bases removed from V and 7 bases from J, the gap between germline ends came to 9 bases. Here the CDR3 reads CASSAQSEAFL. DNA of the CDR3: TGTGCCAGCAGTGCACAGAGTGAAGCTTTCTTG.

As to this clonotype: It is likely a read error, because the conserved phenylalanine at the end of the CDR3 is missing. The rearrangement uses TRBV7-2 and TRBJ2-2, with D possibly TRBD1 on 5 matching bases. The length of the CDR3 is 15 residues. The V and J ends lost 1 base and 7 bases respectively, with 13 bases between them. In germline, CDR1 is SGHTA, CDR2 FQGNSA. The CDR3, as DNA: TGTACCAGCAGCTTAGGCTGGGGCAGGGACGGGGAGCTGTTTCTT. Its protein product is CTSSLGWGRDGELFL.

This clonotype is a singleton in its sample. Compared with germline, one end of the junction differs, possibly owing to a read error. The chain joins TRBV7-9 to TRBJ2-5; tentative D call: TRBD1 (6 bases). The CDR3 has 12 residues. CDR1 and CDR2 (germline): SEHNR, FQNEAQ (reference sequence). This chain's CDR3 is CASSSRGNEHCF. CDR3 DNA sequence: TGTGCCAGCAGCTCAAGGGGGAATGAGCATTGCTTC.

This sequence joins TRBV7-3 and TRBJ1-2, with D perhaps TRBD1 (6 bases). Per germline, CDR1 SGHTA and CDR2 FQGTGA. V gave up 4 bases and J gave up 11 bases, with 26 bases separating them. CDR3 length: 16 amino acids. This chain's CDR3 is CASSCRGSGGGTDYTF. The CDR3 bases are TGTGCCAGCAGCTGTCGGGGTAGCGGGGGGGGCACAGATTACACCTTC.

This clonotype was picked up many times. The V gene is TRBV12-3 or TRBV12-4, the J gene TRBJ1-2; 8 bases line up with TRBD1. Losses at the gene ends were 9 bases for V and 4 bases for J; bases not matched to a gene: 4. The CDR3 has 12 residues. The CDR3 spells CARRTGLYGYTF. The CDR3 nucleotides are TGTGCCAGGCGGACAGGGCTCTATGGCTACACCTTC.

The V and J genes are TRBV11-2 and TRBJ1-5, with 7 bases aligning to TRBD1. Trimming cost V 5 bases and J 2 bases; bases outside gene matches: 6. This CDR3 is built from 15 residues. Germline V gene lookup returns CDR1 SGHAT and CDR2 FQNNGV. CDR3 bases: TGTGCCAGCAGCCCAAAGCAGGGGGGCAATCAGCCCCAGCATTTT. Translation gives CASSPKQGGNQPQHF.

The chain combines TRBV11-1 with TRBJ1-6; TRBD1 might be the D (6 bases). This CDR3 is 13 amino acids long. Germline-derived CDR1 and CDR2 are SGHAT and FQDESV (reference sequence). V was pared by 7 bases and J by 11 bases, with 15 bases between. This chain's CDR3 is CASTDRFSAPLHF. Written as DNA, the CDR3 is TGTGCCAGCACCGACAGGTTTAGTGCACCCCTCCACTTT.

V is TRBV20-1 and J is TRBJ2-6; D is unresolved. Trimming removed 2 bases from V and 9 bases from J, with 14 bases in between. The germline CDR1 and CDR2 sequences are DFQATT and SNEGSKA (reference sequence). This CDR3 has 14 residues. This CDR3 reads CSARQSSLVNVLTF. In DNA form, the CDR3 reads TGCAGTGCTAGACAATCCTCCCTAGTCAACGTCCTGACTTTC.

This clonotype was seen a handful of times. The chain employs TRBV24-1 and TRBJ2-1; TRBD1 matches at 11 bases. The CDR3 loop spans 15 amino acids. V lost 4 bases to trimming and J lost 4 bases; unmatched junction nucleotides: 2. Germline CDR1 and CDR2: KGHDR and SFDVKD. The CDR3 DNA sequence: TGTGCCACCAGTGACGGACAGGGGGCTTACAATGAGCAGTTCTTC. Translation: CATSDGQGAYNEQFF.

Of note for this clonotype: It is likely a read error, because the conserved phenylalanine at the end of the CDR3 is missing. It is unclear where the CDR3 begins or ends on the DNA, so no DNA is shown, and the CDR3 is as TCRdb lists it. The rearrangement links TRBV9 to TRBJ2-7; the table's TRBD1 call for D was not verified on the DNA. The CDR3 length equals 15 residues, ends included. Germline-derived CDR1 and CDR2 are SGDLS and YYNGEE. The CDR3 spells CASSFGTGRSSEEYS.